The 21 T cell receptor beta chains below were found in one sample sequenced in a study of neurological immune-mediated disorders. TCRdb reanalysed the 5' RACE reads using MiXCR and keeps one entry per CDR3 protein. The sample holds some 41,000 distinct CDR3 sequences, 2.5% seen once. Sequenced material: PBMCs. All receptors come from a man between 25 and 39 years old with multiple sclerosis.

At least ten counts were recorded for this clonotype. This chain joins TRBV29-1 and TRBJ2-5; 7 bases align to TRBD2. V was pared by 4 bases and J by 0 bases, with 5 bases of the junction left unmatched. The CDR3 has 14 residues. Germline V gene data show CDR1 as SQVTM and CDR2 as ANQGSEA. CDR3 residues: CSVGQRGNQETQYF. The CDR3 nucleotides read TGCAGCGTTGGGCAGCGGGGAAACCAAGAGACCCAGTACTTC. Complete variable domain (other parts from reference TRBV29-1 and TRBJ2-5): SAVISQKPSRDICQRGTSLTIQCQVDSQVTMMFWYRQQPGQSLTLIATANQGSEATYESGFVIDKFPISRPNLTFSTLTVSNMSPEDSSIYLCSVGQRGNQETQYFGPGTRLLVL.

This chain uses TRBV10-1 with TRBJ1-2; tentative D call: TRBD1 (5 bases). The CDR3 runs 15 residues. The germline V gene has CDR1 WNHNN and CDR2 SYGVQD (reference sequence). V was trimmed by 0 bases and J by 8 bases, leaving 16 bases between them. DNA of the CDR3: TGCGCCAGCAGTGAGTCGCGGAGGAGGGGCGACGGCTACACCTTC. This codes for CASSESRRRGDGYTF.

Many counts were recorded for this clonotype. V usage is TRBV3-1 and J usage is TRBJ2-7; the D is unclear. CDR1 and CDR2 from the germline V gene are LGHDT and YNNKEL (reference sequence). This CDR3 has 16 residues. The V end lost 3 bases, the J end lost 1 base, and 16 bases lay between the germline ends. The CDR3 region is CASSHLPGRNSYEQYF. CDR3 DNA sequence: TGTGCCAGCAGCCACCTCCCCGGACGGAATTCCTACGAGCAGTACTTC.

This clonotype occurred many times. The V and J genes are TRBV28 and TRBJ2-3, with 10 bases that match TRBD2. Germline CDR1 and CDR2: MDHEN and SYDVKM. The CDR3 contains 13 residues. Trimming removed 7 bases from V and 4 bases from J; junction bases left unmatched: 2. The CDR3 here is CASTSGRPDTQYF. Written as DNA, the CDR3 is TGTGCCAGCACTAGCGGGAGACCAGATACGCAGTATTTT.

This clonotype came up many times. CDR3 sequence reads: CASSHARGAGELFF. For the CDR3, the DNA is TGCGCCAGCAGCCACGCCAGGGGAGCCGGGGAGCTGTTTTTT. The V gene is TRBV4-3, the J gene TRBJ2-2; a weak D match, TRBD1 (6 bases). Germline V gene sequence: CDR1 LGHNA, CDR2 YSLEER. Trimming took 3 bases from V and 6 from J, leaving 11 bases between them. This CDR3 contains 14 residues.

At least ten counts were recorded for this clonotype. This sequence joins TRBV5-5 and TRBJ2-7, with D possibly TRBD2 on 6 matching bases. CDR3 length: 15 residues. Between the trimmed V and J ends, which lost 4 bases and 0 bases, there was a span of 14 bases. The V gene's germline CDR1 is SGHKS and CDR2 YYEKEE (reference sequence). The DNA for the CDR3 is TGTGCCAGCAGCCGAATTATAGCGGACTCCTACGAGCAGTACTTC. Translating gives CASSRIIADSYEQYF.

This clonotype was recorded at least ten times. V and J are TRBV20-1 and TRBJ2-1, with 7 bases fitting TRBD2. Germline lookup yields CDR1 DFQATT and CDR2 SNEGSKA (reference sequence). The CDR3 is made up of 15 amino acids. V trimming: 0 bases; J trimming: 5 bases; junction bases outside the gene matches: 7. Here the CDR3 DNA reads TGCAGTGCTAGAGATTTAAGCGGGGTCCACAATGAGCAGTTCTTC. It is translated as CSARDLSGVHNEQFF.

This clonotype has a count of ten or more. This sequence joins TRBV5-1 and TRBJ1-4; 8 bases are a match to TRBD1. The CDR3 is 17 amino acids. V lost 5 bases to trimming and J lost 8 bases; unmatched junction nucleotides: 17. Germline lookup yields CDR1 SGHRS and CDR2 YFSETQ. CDR3 coding DNA: TGCGCCAGCAGAACGGGACAGGCAGTCGGCCCTACCGAAAAACTGTTTTTT. It encodes CASRTGQAVGPTEKLFF.

This clonotype was detected many times. The V call is TRBV12-3 or TRBV12-4, the J call TRBJ2-3; 7 nucleotides line up with TRBD1. The CDR3 contains 15 residues. V gave up 2 bases and J gave up 2 bases; unmatched junction bases: 4. The CDR3, as DNA: TGTGCCAGCAGTTTACAGCAGGGGGACACAGATACGCAGTATTTT. Its translation: CASSLQQGDTDTQYF.

There are many counts of this clonotype. The chain is built from TRBV7-9 and TRBJ2-3; possibly TRBD1 for D (5 bases). Germline loops: CDR1 SEHNR, CDR2 FQNEAQ (reference sequence). This CDR3 spans 15 amino acids. V lost 5 bases and J 2 bases, leaving 14 bases between the germline ends. This CDR3 reads CASSHDSQLTDTQYF. CDR3 nucleotide sequence: TGTGCCAGCAGCCATGACAGCCAGCTCACAGATACGCAGTATTTT.

There are many counts of this clonotype. V is TRBV24-1 and J is TRBJ2-3, with 7 bases matching TRBD1. Per germline, CDR1 KGHDR and CDR2 SFDVKD. The CDR3 sequence is 13 residues long. V lost 8 bases, J lost 6 bases, and 7 bases stayed unmatched. Here the CDR3 DNA reads TGTGCCACCACCAAACAGGGGATGGATACGCAGTATTTT. Its translation is CATTKQGMDTQYF.

In this sample, this clonotype turned up many times. The genes are TRBV6-1 and TRBJ2-1, with 11 bases fitting TRBD2. Germline V CDR1 and CDR2: MNHNS, SASEGT. J gave up 6 bases and V 3 bases, and 10 bases lay outside the gene matches. This CDR3 has 17 amino acids. CDR3 DNA: TGTGCCAGCAGTGAGCTAGCGGGGGGCACCATCATCAATGAGCAGTTCTTC. This codes for CASSELAGGTIINEQFF.

This clonotype was seen at least ten times. The J gene is TRBJ2-1, the V gene TRBV7-9; D is undetermined. The CDR3 has 12 residues. Trimming cost V 0 bases and J 9 bases, with 6 bases left between them. Germline V CDR1 and CDR2: SEHNR, FQNEAQ (reference sequence). The CDR3 loop reads CASSLALIEQFF. In nucleotides, the CDR3 is TGTGCCAGCAGCTTAGCACTAATTGAGCAGTTCTTC.

This clonotype has a count of ten or more. The chain uses TRBV9 and TRBJ2-7; D is possibly TRBD1 (6 bases). Germline loops: CDR1 SGDLS, CDR2 YYNGEE. This CDR3 is built from 16 residues. Trimming cost V 4 bases and J 0 bases, with 17 bases left between them. This CDR3 reads CASSSQLAGVSYEQYF. DNA for the CDR3: TGTGCCAGCAGCTCCCAGTTGGCAGGGGTCTCCTACGAGCAGTACTTC.

Points on this clonotype: Lacking the conserved final phenylalanine or tryptophan, this CDR3 likely reflects a read error. V usage is TRBV5-1 and J usage is TRBJ1-4, with D unresolved. The CDR3 loop spans 12 amino acids. CDR1 SGHRS and CDR2 YFSETQ come from the germline V gene. The CDR3 bases are TGCGACAGCAGCTTGGAGCACGAAAAACTGTTTTGT. This encodes CDSSLEHEKLFC.

The sample holds many counts of this clonotype. V and J are TRBV20-1 and TRBJ1-5; 9 bases are a match to TRBD1. The V segment lost 6 bases and the J segment 7 bases; nucleotides outside the gene matches: 10. The germline gives CDR1 DFQATT, CDR2 SNEGSKA (reference sequence). CDR3 size: 14 residues. The CDR3 sequence: CSANRDRAGQPQHF. CDR3 in DNA: TGCAGTGCCAACCGGGACAGGGCTGGGCAGCCCCAGCATTTT.

This clonotype was recorded many times. This chain links TRBV6-6 with TRBJ1-1; possibly TRBD1 for D (5 bases). This CDR3 has 14 amino acids. Germline lookup yields CDR1 MNHNY and CDR2 SVGAGI (reference sequence). V was pared by 8 bases and J by 0 bases, with 13 bases between. The CDR3 here is CASRGGVMNTEAFF. CDR3 in DNA: TGTGCCAGCCGGGGGGGGGTGATGAACACTGAAGCTTTCTTT.

This clonotype occurred many times. The CDR3 loop reads CSARDSGLPYQETQYF. The DNA for the CDR3 is TGCAGTGCTAGAGATTCGGGACTTCCGTACCAAGAGACCCAGTACTTC. J is TRBJ2-5 and V is TRBV20-1, with D maybe TRBD2 (6 bases). The germline gives CDR1 DFQATT, CDR2 SNEGSKA (reference sequence). The CDR3 spans 16 residues. V was shortened by 0 bases and J by 0 bases, with 14 bases between the two germline ends.

The table lists this clonotype with many counts. The V and J genes are TRBV5-1 and TRBJ2-1; D gene ambiguous. The CDR3 loop spans 14 amino acids. Germline V gene data show CDR1 as SGHRS and CDR2 as YFSETQ. Trimming took 0 bases from V and 8 from J, leaving 12 bases between them. CDR3 amino acids: CASSLAPRRDEQFF. CDR3 sequence (DNA): TGCGCCAGCAGCTTGGCCCCCCGCCGGGATGAGCAGTTCTTC.

This sequence joins TRBV14 and TRBJ1-2, with 9 bases that match TRBD1. Germline loops: CDR1 SGHDN, CDR2 FVKESK. V lost 4 bases to trimming and J lost 0 bases; unmatched junction nucleotides: 3. The CDR3 covers 15 residues. The CDR3 coding sequence is TGTGCCAGCAGCCTGAGACAGGGGGCTAACTATGGCTACACCTTC. Its translation is CASSLRQGANYGYTF. Full variable domain (remainder filled in from reference TRBV14 and TRBJ1-2): EAGVTQFPSHSVIEKGQTVTLRCDPISGHDNLYWYRRVMGKEIKFLLHFVKESKQDESGMPNNRFLAERTGGTYSTLKVQPAELEDSGVYFCASSLRQGANYGYTFGSGTRLTVV.

This clonotype was observed many times. This chain links TRBV3-1 with TRBJ1-1; TRBD1 agrees at 7 bases. This CDR3 contains 14 residues. V was pared by 4 bases and J by 4 bases, with 6 bases of the junction left unmatched. Germline CDR1 is LGHDT and CDR2 is YNNKEL (reference sequence). The CDR3 is CASSPTTGSTEAFF. The CDR3 coding sequence is TGTGCCAGCAGCCCCACGACAGGGAGCACTGAAGCTTTCTTT.